This is a list of T cell receptor beta chains from one sample in a study of cytomegalovirus exposure and HLA in healthy donors. Generated by immunoSEQ multiplex PCR, the TCRdb table keeps only in-frame clones and is missing some. This sample yields some 170,000 clones, of which about four fifths are seen a single time; roughly 2.7% belongs to the top ten. Specimen: PBMCs. The receptors derive from a female donor in good health and CMV-seronegative. CDR3s include the opening cysteine and the closing phenylalanine or tryptophan. Each record gives: V gene, D gene, clone size, J gene, CDR3 DNA, CDR3 protein. D genes are given only for firm matches. Size tells how often a clone was seen (once, few, many) or the class of an expanded clone, and some rows leave it out.

v_gene: TRBV25-1
d_gene: .
abundance: .
j_gene: TRBJ1-4
CDR3nt: TGTGCCAGCAGCCCCCCTACAGGGATGGGTAATGAAAAACTGTTTTTT
CDR3aa: CASSPPTGMGNEKLFF

v_gene: TRBV2
d_gene: TRBD2
abundance: .
j_gene: TRBJ2-1
CDR3nt: TGTGCCAGCAGTTGGGGGACTAGCGGGGGCACCGTCTTC
CDR3aa: CASSWGTSGGTVF

v_gene: TRBV19
d_gene: TRBD1
abundance: .
j_gene: TRBJ2-5
CDR3nt: TGTGCCAGCCGGGACAGGGGGATGCTCCAAGAGACCCAGTACTTC
CDR3aa: CASRDRGMLQETQYF

v_gene: TRBV13
d_gene: TRBD1
abundance: .
j_gene: TRBJ1-2
CDR3nt: TGTGCCAGCACCCAGACAGGGGGGTTATTCTATGGCTACACCTTC
CDR3aa: CASTQTGGLFYGYTF

v_gene: TRBV18
d_gene: .
abundance: .
j_gene: TRBJ2-3
CDR3nt: TGTGCCAGCTCAGAGAAGCGGCTCCGCACAGATACGCAGTATTTT
CDR3aa: CASSEKRLRTDTQYF

v_gene: TRBV9
d_gene: .
abundance: few
j_gene: TRBJ2-7
CDR3nt: TGTGCCAGCAGCGTAGGAGGAACCCGCCCCTACGAGCAGTACTTC
CDR3aa: CASSVGGTRPYEQYF

v_gene: TRBV5-4
d_gene: .
abundance: .
j_gene: TRBJ2-3
CDR3nt: TGTGCCAGCACCTCTCCTGGAGCACGAGATACGCAGTATTTT
CDR3aa: CASTSPGARDTQYF

v_gene: TRBV28
d_gene: TRBD2
abundance: .
j_gene: TRBJ2-1
CDR3nt: TGTGCCAGCAGCACTAGCGCGGACTCCTACAATGAGCAGTTCTTC
CDR3aa: CASSTSADSYNEQFF

v_gene: TRBV4-1
d_gene: TRBD2
abundance: .
j_gene: TRBJ2-1
CDR3nt: TGCGCCAGCAGCCAAGATCGGGGCGGGGGGACCAATGAGCAGTTCTTC
CDR3aa: CASSQDRGGGTNEQFF

v_gene: TRBV21-1
d_gene: .
abundance: .
j_gene: TRBJ1-1
CDR3nt: TGTGCCAGCAGCACGCGATACCGGGGCGGGGACACTGAAGCTTTCTTT
CDR3aa: CASSTRYRGGDTEAFF

v_gene: TRBV7-2
d_gene: TRBD2
abundance: once
j_gene: TRBJ2-3
CDR3nt: TGTGCCAGCAGCTTAGGTATTGGCGGGGGAGTAGATACGCAGTATTTT
CDR3aa: CASSLGIGGGVDTQYF

v_gene: TRBV7-2
d_gene: TRBD2
abundance: .
j_gene: TRBJ2-5
CDR3nt: TGTGCCAGCAGCTCTGGACTAGCGGGGGGGAACCAAGAGACCCAGTACTTC
CDR3aa: CASSSGLAGGNQETQYF

v_gene: TRBV2
d_gene: TRBD1
abundance: .
j_gene: TRBJ2-1
CDR3nt: TGTGCCAGCATGCCCCGGGACAGGTTGGTCAATGAGCAGTTCTTC
CDR3aa: CASMPRDRLVNEQFF

v_gene: TRBV28
d_gene: .
abundance: .
j_gene: TRBJ2-7
CDR3nt: TGTGCCAGCAGTTTAACAGGGGCGGGGATCGAGCAGTACTTC
CDR3aa: CASSLTGAGIEQYF

v_gene: TRBV18
d_gene: TRBD2
abundance: .
j_gene: TRBJ2-7
CDR3nt: TGTGCCAGCTCACCTACTAGCGGGGGCCCACCCGAAGATGCCGAGCAGTACTTC
CDR3aa: CASSPTSGGPPEDAEQYF

v_gene: TRBV18
d_gene: TRBD1
abundance: .
j_gene: TRBJ1-5
CDR3nt: TGTGCCAGCTCAACAGGGGACAATCAGCCCCAGCATTTT
CDR3aa: CASSTGDNQPQHF

v_gene: TRBV28
d_gene: .
abundance: .
j_gene: TRBJ2-7
CDR3nt: TGTGCCAGCAGTAACAGAGAGAGCTCCTACGAGCAGTACTTC
CDR3aa: CASSNRESSYEQYF

v_gene: TRBV19
d_gene: TRBD2
abundance: few
j_gene: TRBJ2-1
CDR3nt: TGTGCCAGTAGTATCCGGACTAGCGGGGGTCTCAATGAGCAGTTCTTC
CDR3aa: CASSIRTSGGLNEQFF

v_gene: TRBV5-1
d_gene: .
abundance: .
j_gene: TRBJ2-7
CDR3nt: TGCGCCAGCAGCTTTGAAGATAGCGGCCGCTACGAGCAGTACTTC
CDR3aa: CASSFEDSGRYEQYF

v_gene: TRBV4-2
d_gene: TRBD2
abundance: .
j_gene: TRBJ2-1
CDR3nt: TGTGCCAGCAGCCAAGACCCAGCGGGAGACTCCTACAATGAGCAGTTCTTC
CDR3aa: CASSQDPAGDSYNEQFF

v_gene: TRBV11-2
d_gene: TRBD1
abundance: .
j_gene: TRBJ2-7
CDR3nt: TGTGCCAGCAGCTTAGTCACAGAGGGGGCCTTGTACTTC
CDR3aa: CASSLVTEGALYF

v_gene: TRBV7-9
d_gene: TRBD2
abundance: .
j_gene: TRBJ2-3
CDR3nt: TGTGCCAGCAGCTTAGAGGTTAGCGGGGGCACAGATACGCAGTATTTT
CDR3aa: CASSLEVSGGTDTQYF

v_gene: TRBV29-1
d_gene: .
abundance: .
j_gene: TRBJ1-1
CDR3nt: TGCAGCGTTGAAGAGGGACCCGGAGGGGCTTTCTTT
CDR3aa: CSVEEGPGGAFF

v_gene: TRBV28
d_gene: TRBD1
abundance: once
j_gene: TRBJ2-4
CDR3nt: TGTGCCAGCCGAGGGGGCAGGGCGCCAACCTCTAGGTTAAACATTCAGTACTTC
CDR3aa: CASRGGRAPTSRLNIQYF

v_gene: TRBV2
d_gene: .
abundance: .
j_gene: TRBJ1-1
CDR3nt: TGTGCCAGCAGTGAGGAGGCGAACACTGAAGCTTTCTTT
CDR3aa: CASSEEANTEAFF

v_gene: TRBV19
d_gene: .
abundance: .
j_gene: TRBJ1-1
CDR3nt: TGTGCCAGTAGTACCTCGAGAGGCGGGTATGGTGAAGCTTTCTTT
CDR3aa: CASSTSRGGYGEAFF

v_gene: TRBV9
d_gene: .
abundance: .
j_gene: TRBJ2-5
CDR3nt: TGTGCCAGCAGCGTAGATCCGGGTGGCTTGGCGGGGCTTCTGGAGACCCAGTACTTC
CDR3aa: CASSVDPGGLAGLLETQYF

v_gene: TRBV19
d_gene: TRBD1
abundance: .
j_gene: TRBJ1-5
CDR3nt: TGTGCCAGTAGTAAAGGACAGGGGGCTCAGCCCCAGCATTTT
CDR3aa: CASSKGQGAQPQHF

v_gene: TRBV28
d_gene: .
abundance: .
j_gene: TRBJ2-5
CDR3nt: TGTGCCAGCAGCAAAAGCGGGACAGGTCCCCAAGAGACCCAGTACTTC
CDR3aa: CASSKSGTGPQETQYF

v_gene: TRBV2
d_gene: TRBD1
abundance: .
j_gene: TRBJ1-4
CDR3nt: TGTGCCAGCAGTCGGGACAGCATACTCACAACTAATGAAAAACTGTTTTTT
CDR3aa: CASSRDSILTTNEKLFF

v_gene: TRBV5-1
d_gene: .
abundance: .
j_gene: TRBJ1-6
CDR3nt: TGCGCCAGCAGCTACTCCGGGGTGGGGTCACCCCTCCACTTT
CDR3aa: CASSYSGVGSPLHF

v_gene: TRBV5-1
d_gene: .
abundance: .
j_gene: TRBJ2-1
CDR3nt: TGCGCCAGCAGCTTGGGTGGCTCGAACTCCTACAATGAGCAGTTCTTC
CDR3aa: CASSLGGSNSYNEQFF

v_gene: TRBV5-6
d_gene: .
abundance: .
j_gene: TRBJ1-1
CDR3nt: TGTGCCAGCAGCTTGGATTCTAATATGAACACTGAAGCTTTCTTT
CDR3aa: CASSLDSNMNTEAFF

v_gene: TRBV18
d_gene: .
abundance: .
j_gene: TRBJ2-1
CDR3nt: TGTGCCAGCTCACCAATCGAGCGGGAGCAGTTCTTC
CDR3aa: CASSPIEREQFF

v_gene: TRBV28
d_gene: .
abundance: .
j_gene: TRBJ1-2
CDR3nt: TGTGCCAGCGGTTCCCCCGGCGACAGTTTAATTATCTATGGCTACACCTTC
CDR3aa: CASGSPGDSLIIYGYTF

v_gene: TRBV5-5
d_gene: TRBD1
abundance: few
j_gene: TRBJ1-1
CDR3nt: TGTGCCAGCAGTCCATACAGGGGTTGGACTGAAGCTTTCTTT
CDR3aa: CASSPYRGWTEAFF

v_gene: TRBV19
d_gene: TRBD2
abundance: .
j_gene: TRBJ2-2
CDR3nt: TGTGCCAGTAGTATCGGGGGGGGCACCGGGGAGCTGTTTTTT
CDR3aa: CASSIGGGTGELFF

v_gene: TRBV7-2
d_gene: .
abundance: .
j_gene: TRBJ2-3
CDR3nt: TGTGCCAGCAGCTTAGGGTGGGAGCCAGATACGCAGTATTTT
CDR3aa: CASSLGWEPDTQYF

v_gene: TRBV5-4
d_gene: .
abundance: .
j_gene: TRBJ2-7
CDR3nt: TGTGCCAGCTCTCATTCCGGCTACGAGCAGTACTTC
CDR3aa: CASSHSGYEQYF

v_gene: TRBV5-1
d_gene: .
abundance: .
j_gene: TRBJ2-3
CDR3nt: TGCGCCAGCGGGGAGAGGTCGGCAGATACGCAGTATTTT
CDR3aa: CASGERSADTQYF

v_gene: TRBV14
d_gene: .
abundance: .
j_gene: TRBJ1-2
CDR3nt: TGTGCCAGCAGCCAAGCTCCAGGGGCCCCCAATGGCTACACCTTC
CDR3aa: CASSQAPGAPNGYTF

v_gene: TRBV11-2
d_gene: TRBD1
abundance: .
j_gene: TRBJ2-3
CDR3nt: TGTGCCAGCAGCTTTTGGACAGGGGGCACAGATACGCAGTATTTT
CDR3aa: CASSFWTGGTDTQYF

v_gene: TRBV27
d_gene: .
abundance: .
j_gene: TRBJ2-1
CDR3nt: TGTGCCAGCAGTCCACGACAGACCAATGAGCAGTTCTTC
CDR3aa: CASSPRQTNEQFF

v_gene: TRBV19
d_gene: .
abundance: .
j_gene: TRBJ1-1
CDR3nt: TGTGCCAGTAGTATTAAGGGGCCGAACACTGAAGCTTTCTTT
CDR3aa: CASSIKGPNTEAFF

v_gene: TRBV2
d_gene: .
abundance: .
j_gene: TRBJ2-5
CDR3nt: TGTGCCAGCCAGGGGATTTCGGAGACCCAGTACTTC
CDR3aa: CASQGISETQYF

v_gene: TRBV7-9
d_gene: .
abundance: .
j_gene: TRBJ1-2
CDR3nt: TGTGCCAGCAACCCCGGACAGACCTATGGCTACACCTTC
CDR3aa: CASNPGQTYGYTF